One T cell receptor (beta chain) is described in this entry. Its antigen target is currently unknown. No much larger clone exists at a distance of one base, and base qualities are not known. These data belong to a study of blood T cell repertoires in COVID-19 (TCRdb year 2020). In terms of the full investigation: Collaborator samples came from the United States, Italy and Spain and covered acute and convalescent phases of COVID-19. The material from the prospective study consisted of cDNA or gDNA derived from T cells, B-cell-depleted T cells, or PBMCs. The dataset comprised deeply sampled blood TCRbeta repertoires from subjects exposed to, actively infected with, or recovered from COVID-19. The repertoires were released in a freely available public database intended as a resource for research on the immune response to SARS-CoV-2. Samples came from the ongoing ImmuneRACE study (first 160 participants) plus 1,254 subjects from 6 global collaborators. Sample metadata almost always included a de-identified subject ID, COVID-19 status, age in years and sex. Where available, HLA class I and class II types were obtained from metadata supplied by the sample provider rather than from assay-based typing.

One collaborating source in Seattle enrolled patients while the patients were actively infected and followed the patients over time throughout the course of disease. The collaborating institutions used their own protocols to collect whole blood in K2EDTA tubes. Collaborator samples were shipped for TCRbeta analysis as frozen whole blood, isolated PBMCs, or DNA extracted from either sample type. The immunoSEQ Assay, a bias-controlled multiplex PCR, was used to amplify TCRbeta CDR3 regions from genomic DNA. In the original analysis: Within the assay, amplification of reference gene primers was used to estimate how many nucleated cells each sample contained. Sequence reads were collapsed and filtered to measure the absolute abundance of every unique TCRbeta CDR3 rearrangement. Productive Simpson clonality was computed per sample as the square root of Simpson's diversity index over productive rearrangements. The clones in this table, taken by TCRdb from immuneACCESS, are in-frame only. Not every clone is retained; where verified, under half of the shortfall comes from an unresolved V gene, and the cause of the rest is unknown. That table furnishes V, J and clone size, whereas the DNA furnished D and trimming. The sample table holds about 53,000 clones, of which roughly 79% were seen once. The ten largest clones add up to 20% to 25% of the sample.

CDR1 and CDR2 are drawn from the germline V gene (reference sequence): LNHDA, SQIVND. The junction carries 10 bases between V and J, which are trimmed by 11 bases and 2 bases respectively. The CDR3 sequence holds 12 residues, the cysteine and phenylalanine included. The sequence is cut down to CDR3 DNA, 36 bases in frame from base 1. The paper's findings and limits, for the study overall: How much clinical and demographic metadata was included differed by source and by participant, and the metadata was provided uncurated.

The sequence was obtained from a woman at least 80 years old with COVID-19, enrolled during active disease. Recombination linked TRBV19 to TRBJ1-5; TRBD1 could be the D gene, as 5 bases match. The sample comprised peripheral blood. The DNA sequence is as follows: TGTGCCGCAGGGTTAGGCAATCAGCCCCAGCATTTT. It is translated as CAAGLGNQPQHF.